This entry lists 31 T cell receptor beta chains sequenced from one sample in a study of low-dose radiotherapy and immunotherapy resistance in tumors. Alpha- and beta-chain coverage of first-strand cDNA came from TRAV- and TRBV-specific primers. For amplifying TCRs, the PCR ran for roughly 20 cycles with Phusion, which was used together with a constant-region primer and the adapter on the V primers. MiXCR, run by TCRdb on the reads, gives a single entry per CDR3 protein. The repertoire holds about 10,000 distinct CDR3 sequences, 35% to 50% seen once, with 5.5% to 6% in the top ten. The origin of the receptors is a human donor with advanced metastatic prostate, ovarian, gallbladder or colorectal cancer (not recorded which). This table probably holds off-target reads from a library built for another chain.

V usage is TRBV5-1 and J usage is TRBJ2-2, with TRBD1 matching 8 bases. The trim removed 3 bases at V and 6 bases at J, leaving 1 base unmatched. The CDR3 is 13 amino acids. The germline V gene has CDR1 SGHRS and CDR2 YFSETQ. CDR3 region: CASSSTGAGELFF. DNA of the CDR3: TGCGCCAGCAGCTCGACAGGGGCCGGGGAGCTGTTTTTT.

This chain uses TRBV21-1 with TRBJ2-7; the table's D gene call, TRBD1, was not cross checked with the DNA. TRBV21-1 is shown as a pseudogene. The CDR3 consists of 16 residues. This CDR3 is CATPLPWQRLIYEQYF. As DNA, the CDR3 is TGTGCCACTCCTCTACCCTGGCAAAGATTAATCTACGAGCAGTACTTC.

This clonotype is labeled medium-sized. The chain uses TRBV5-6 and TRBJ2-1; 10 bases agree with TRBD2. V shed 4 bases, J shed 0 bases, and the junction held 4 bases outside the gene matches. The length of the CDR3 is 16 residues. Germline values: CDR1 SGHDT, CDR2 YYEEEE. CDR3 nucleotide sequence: TGTGCCAGCAGCCCGAGCGGGGGGGGCTCCTACAATGAGCAGTTCTTC. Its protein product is CASSPSGGGSYNEQFF.

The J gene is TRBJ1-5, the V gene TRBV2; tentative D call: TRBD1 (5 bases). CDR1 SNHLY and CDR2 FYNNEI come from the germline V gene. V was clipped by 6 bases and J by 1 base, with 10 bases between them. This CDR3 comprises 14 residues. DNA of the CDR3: TGTGCCAGCAGCCCCAGGGAAAGCAATCAGCCCCAGCATTTT. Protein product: CASSPRESNQPQHF.

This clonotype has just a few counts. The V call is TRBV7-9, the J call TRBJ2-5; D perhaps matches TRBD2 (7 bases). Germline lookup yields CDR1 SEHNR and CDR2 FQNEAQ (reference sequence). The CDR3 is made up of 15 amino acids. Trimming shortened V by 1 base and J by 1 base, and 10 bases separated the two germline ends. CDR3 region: CASSLDRGAQETQYF. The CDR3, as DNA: TGTGCCAGCAGCTTAGATCGGGGGGCCCAAGAGACCCAGTACTTC.

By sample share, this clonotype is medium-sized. The CDR3 DNA sequence: TGTGCCAGCACCCTCGCCGGATTTAACTATGGCTACACCTTC. It translates to CASTLAGFNYGYTF. The V call is TRBV28, the J call TRBJ1-2; the D is unclear. V was clipped by 7 bases and J by 1 base, with 13 bases between them. Germline loops: CDR1 MDHEN, CDR2 SYDVKM. This CDR3 contains 14 residues.

The CDR3 here is CASSNLGDDQPQHF. The CDR3 DNA follows: TGTGCCAGCAGTAACCTCGGGGATGATCAGCCCCAGCATTTT. This rearrangement joins TRBV6-2 or TRBV6-3 to TRBJ1-5; D remains unclear. V lost 5 bases to trimming and J lost 5 bases, with 13 bases between them. The germline gives CDR1 MNHEY, CDR2 SVGEGT. CDR3 size: 14 residues.

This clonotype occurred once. In DNA, the CDR3 is TGTGCCACTCCGGGACAGGCGTACAATGAGCAGTTCTTC. It specifies CATPGQAYNEQFF. V and J are TRBV9 and TRBJ2-1; 8 positions agree with TRBD1. Germline CDR1 and CDR2: SGDLS and YYNGEE. This CDR3 contains 13 residues. Trimming took 9 bases from V and 4 from J; bases not matched to a gene: 6.

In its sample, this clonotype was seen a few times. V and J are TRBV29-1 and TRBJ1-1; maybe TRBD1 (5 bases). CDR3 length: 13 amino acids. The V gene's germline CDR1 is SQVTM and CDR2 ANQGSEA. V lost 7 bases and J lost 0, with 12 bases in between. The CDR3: CSGSGHLNTEAFF. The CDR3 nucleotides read TGCAGCGGGTCCGGACACTTGAACACTGAAGCTTTCTTT.

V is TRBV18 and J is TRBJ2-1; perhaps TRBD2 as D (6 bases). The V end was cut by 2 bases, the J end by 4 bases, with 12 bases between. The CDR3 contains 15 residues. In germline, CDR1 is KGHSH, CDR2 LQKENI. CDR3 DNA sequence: TGTGCCAGCTCACCATCGGGGGAGACTTACAATGAGCAGTTCTTC. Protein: CASSPSGETYNEQFF.

The CDR3, as DNA: TGTGCCAGCAGCCGGGTGAACACTGAAGCTTTCTTT. The encoded protein is CASSRVNTEAFF. The chain joins TRBV3-1 to TRBJ1-1, with D uncertain. This CDR3 is built from 12 residues. Trimming took off 4 bases at V and 0 bases at J, with 3 bases between the two ends. From germline, CDR1 is LGHDT and CDR2 YNNKEL (reference sequence). Filled out from reference TRBV3-1 and TRBJ1-1, the complete variable domain reads DTAVSQTPKYLVTQMGNDKSIKCEQNLGHDTMYWYKQDSKKFLKIMFSYNNKELIINETVPNRFSPKSPDKAHLNLHINSLELGDSAVYFCASSRVNTEAFFGQGTRLTVV.

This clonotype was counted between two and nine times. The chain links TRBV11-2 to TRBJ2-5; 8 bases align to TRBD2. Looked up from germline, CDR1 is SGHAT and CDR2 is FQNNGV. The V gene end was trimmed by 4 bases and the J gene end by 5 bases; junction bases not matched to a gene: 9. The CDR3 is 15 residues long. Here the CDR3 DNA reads TGTGCCAGCAGCTCCACCGGGGGGGCCGGGGAGACCCAGTACTTC. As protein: CASSSTGGAGETQYF.

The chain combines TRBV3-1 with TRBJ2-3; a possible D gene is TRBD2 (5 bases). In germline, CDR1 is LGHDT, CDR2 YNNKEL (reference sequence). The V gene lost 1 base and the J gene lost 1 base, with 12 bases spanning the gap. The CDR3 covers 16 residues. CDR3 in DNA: TGTGCCAGCAGCCAAGTTTCGGGGAGCGGCACAGATACGCAGTATTTT. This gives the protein CASSQVSGSGTDTQYF.

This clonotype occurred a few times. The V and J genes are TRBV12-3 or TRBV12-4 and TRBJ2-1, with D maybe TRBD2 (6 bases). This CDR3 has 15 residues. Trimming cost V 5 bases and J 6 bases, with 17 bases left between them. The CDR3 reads CASSPLRGVFNEQFF. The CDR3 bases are TGTGCCAGCAGTCCCCTGCGGGGCGTCTTCAATGAGCAGTTCTTC.

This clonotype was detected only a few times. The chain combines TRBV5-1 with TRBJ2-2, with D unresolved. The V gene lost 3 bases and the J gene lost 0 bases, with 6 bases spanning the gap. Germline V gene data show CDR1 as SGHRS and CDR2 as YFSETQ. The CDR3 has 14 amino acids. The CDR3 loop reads CASSYEPNTGELFF. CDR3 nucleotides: TGCGCCAGCAGCTACGAGCCGAACACCGGGGAGCTGTTTTTT.

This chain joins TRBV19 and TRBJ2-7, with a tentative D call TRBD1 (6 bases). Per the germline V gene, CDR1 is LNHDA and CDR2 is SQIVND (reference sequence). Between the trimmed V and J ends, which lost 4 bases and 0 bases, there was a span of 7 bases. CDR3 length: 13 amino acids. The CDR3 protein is CASSRTVSYEQYF. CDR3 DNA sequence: TGTGCCAGTAGTAGGACAGTCTCCTACGAGCAGTACTTC.

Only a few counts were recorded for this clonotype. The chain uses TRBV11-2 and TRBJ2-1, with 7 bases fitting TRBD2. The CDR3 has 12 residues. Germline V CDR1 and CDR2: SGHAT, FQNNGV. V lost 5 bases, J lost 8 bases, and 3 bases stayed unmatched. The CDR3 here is CASSPREDEQFF. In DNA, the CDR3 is TGTGCCAGCAGCCCACGGGAGGATGAGCAGTTCTTC.

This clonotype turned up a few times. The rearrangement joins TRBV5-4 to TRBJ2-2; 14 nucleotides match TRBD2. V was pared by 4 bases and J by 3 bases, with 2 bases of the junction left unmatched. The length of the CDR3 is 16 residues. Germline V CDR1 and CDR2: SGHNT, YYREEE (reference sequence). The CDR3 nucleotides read TGTGCCAGCAGCCTGGGACTAGCGGGGGACACCGGGGAGCTGTTTTTT. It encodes CASSLGLAGDTGELFF.

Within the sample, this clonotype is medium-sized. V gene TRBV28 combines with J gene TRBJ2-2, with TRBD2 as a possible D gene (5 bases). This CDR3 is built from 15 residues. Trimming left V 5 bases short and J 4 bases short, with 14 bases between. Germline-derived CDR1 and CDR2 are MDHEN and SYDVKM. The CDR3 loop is CASSDTRILTGELFF. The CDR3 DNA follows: TGTGCCAGCAGTGACACTAGGATACTCACCGGGGAGCTGTTTTTT.

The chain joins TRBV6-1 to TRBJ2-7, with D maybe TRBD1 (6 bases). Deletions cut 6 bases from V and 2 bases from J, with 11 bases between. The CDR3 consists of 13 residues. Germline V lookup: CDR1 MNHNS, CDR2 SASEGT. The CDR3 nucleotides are TGTGCCAGCAGAGGGGGAACGACCTACGAGCAGTACTTC. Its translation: CASRGGTTYEQYF.

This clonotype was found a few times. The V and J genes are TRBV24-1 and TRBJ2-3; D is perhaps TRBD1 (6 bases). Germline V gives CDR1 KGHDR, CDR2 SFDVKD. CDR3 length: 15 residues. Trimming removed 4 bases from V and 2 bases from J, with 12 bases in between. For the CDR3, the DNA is TGTGCCACCAGTGAACGGACAGCGATCACAGATACGCAGTATTTT. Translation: CATSERTAITDTQYF.

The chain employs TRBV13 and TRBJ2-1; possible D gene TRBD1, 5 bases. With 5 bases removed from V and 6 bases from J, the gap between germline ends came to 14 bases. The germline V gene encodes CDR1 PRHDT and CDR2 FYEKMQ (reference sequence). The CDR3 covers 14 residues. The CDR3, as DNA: TGTGCCAGCAGCGACCTCCTGCAGGGCAATGAGCAGTTCTTC. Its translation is CASSDLLQGNEQFF.

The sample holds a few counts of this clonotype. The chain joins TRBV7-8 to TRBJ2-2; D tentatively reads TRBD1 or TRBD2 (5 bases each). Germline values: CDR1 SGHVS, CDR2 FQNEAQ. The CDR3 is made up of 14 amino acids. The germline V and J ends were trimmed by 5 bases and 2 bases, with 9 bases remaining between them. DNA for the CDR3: TGTGCCAGCAGCACCGGGACCAACACCGGGGAGCTGTTTTTT. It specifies CASSTGTNTGELFF. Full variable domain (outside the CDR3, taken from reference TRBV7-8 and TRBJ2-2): GAGVSQSPRYKVAKRGQDVALRCDPISGHVSLFWYQQALGQGPEFLTYFQNEAQLDKSGLPSDRFFAERPEGSVSTLKIQRTQQEDSAVYLCASSTGTNTGELFFGEGSRLTVL.

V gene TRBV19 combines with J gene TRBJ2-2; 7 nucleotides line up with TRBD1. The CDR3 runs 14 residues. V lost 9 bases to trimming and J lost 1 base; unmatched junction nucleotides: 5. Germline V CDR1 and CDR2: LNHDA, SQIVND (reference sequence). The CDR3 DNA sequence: TGTGCCAGCTATTGGACAGGGAACACCGGGGAGCTGTTTTTT. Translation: CASYWTGNTGELFF.

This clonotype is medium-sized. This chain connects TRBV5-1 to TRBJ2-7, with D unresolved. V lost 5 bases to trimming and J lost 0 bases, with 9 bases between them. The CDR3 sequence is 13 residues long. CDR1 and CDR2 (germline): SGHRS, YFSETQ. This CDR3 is CASSVGSSYEQYF. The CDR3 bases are TGCGCCAGCAGTGTAGGAAGCTCCTACGAGCAGTACTTC.

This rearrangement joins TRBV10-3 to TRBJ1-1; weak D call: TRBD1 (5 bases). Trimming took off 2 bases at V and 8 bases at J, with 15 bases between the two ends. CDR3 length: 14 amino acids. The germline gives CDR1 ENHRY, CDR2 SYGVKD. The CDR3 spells CAISERAGTDEAFF. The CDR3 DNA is TGTGCCATCAGTGAGCGTGCGGGGACGGACGAAGCTTTCTTT.

The CDR3 spells CSAEGAGGLFPQFF. The DNA of the CDR3 is TGCAGTGCAGAGGGGGCAGGGGGCCTATTTCCGCAGTTCTTC. The chain is built from TRBV20-1 and TRBJ2-1; 8 bases align to TRBD1. This CDR3 comprises 14 residues. The germline V gene has CDR1 DFQATT and CDR2 SNEGSKA (reference sequence). J was trimmed by 12 bases and V by 6 bases; bases with no gene match: 16.

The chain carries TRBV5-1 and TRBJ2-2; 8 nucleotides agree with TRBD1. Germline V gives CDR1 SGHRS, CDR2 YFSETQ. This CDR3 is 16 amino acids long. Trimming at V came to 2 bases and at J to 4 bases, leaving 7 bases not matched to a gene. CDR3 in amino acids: CASSFRTGLGTGELFF. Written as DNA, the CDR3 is TGCGCCAGCAGCTTTAGGACAGGGCTTGGCACCGGGGAGCTGTTTTTT.

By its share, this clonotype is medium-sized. DNA for the CDR3: TGTGCCGCCCGGGGCTCCTACGAGCAGTACTTC. Protein product: CAARGSYEQYF. The gene calls are TRBV28 and TRBJ2-7, with D maybe TRBD2 (5 bases). The CDR3 totals 11 residues. V shed 11 bases and J shed 0 bases, with 8 bases lying between them. The germline V gene has CDR1 MDHEN and CDR2 SYDVKM.

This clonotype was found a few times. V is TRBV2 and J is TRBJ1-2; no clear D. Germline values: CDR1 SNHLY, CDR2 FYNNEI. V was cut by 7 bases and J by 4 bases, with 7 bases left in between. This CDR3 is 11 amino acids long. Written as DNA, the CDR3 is TGTGCCAGCAAGGGTACCTATGGCTACACCTTC. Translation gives CASKGTYGYTF.

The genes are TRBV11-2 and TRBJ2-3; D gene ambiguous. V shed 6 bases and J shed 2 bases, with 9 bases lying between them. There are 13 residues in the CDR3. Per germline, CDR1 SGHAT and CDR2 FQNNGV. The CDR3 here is CASSLEVTDTQYF. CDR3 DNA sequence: TGTGCCAGCAGTCTAGAGGTCACAGATACGCAGTATTTT.